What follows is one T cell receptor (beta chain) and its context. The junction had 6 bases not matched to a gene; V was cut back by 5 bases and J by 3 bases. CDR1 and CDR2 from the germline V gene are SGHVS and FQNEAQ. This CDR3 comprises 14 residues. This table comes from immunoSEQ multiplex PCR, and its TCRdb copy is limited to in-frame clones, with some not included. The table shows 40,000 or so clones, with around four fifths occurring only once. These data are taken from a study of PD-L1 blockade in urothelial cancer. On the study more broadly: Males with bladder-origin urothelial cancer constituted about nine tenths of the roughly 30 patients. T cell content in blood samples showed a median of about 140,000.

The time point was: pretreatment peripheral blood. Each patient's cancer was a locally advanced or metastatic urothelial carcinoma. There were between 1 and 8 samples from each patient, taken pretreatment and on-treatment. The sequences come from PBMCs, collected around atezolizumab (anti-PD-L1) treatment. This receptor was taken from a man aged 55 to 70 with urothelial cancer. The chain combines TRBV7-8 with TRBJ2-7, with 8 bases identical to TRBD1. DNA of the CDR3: TGTGCCAGCAGCCTAGACAGGGGAAACTACGAGCAGTACTTC. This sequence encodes CASSLDRGNYEQYF.